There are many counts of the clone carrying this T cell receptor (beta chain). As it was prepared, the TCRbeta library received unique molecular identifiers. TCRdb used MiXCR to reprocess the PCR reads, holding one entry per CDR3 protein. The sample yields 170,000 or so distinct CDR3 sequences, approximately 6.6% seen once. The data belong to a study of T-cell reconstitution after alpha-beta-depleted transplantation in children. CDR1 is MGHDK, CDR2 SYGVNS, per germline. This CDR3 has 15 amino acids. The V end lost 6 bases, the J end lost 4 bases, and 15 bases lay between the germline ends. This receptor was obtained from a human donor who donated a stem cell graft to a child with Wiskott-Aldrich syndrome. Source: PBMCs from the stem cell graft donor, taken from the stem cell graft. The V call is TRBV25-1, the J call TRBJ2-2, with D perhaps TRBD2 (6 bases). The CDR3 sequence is CASSATRVGTGELFF. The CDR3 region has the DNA TGTGCCAGCAGCGCGACTAGGGTCGGCACCGGGGAGCTGTTTTTT.